This TCR beta chain was identified during a study of T cell repertoires in cytomegalovirus infection. Whole-study context: Carrying CMV and the relevant HLA type showed in public TCR beta signatures.

With respect to this clonotype: The target antigen is unknown.

TCRdb processed the reads anew with MiXCR; each CDR3 protein has one entry. The data hold about 310,000 distinct CDR3 sequences, with around 25% observed a single time. This CDR3 contains 14 residues. The ends lost 6 bases at V and 6 bases at J; junction bases unmatched: 6. The input for sequencing was cultured PBMCs, taken from culture after CMV antigen stimulation. The source is a human donor in good health (CMV status not recorded). Some clones in this sample may be carry-over from other donors' samples. This chain uses TRBV12-3 or TRBV12-4 with TRBJ2-7; 12 bases line up with TRBD2. The CDR3 loop reads CASSRTSGRSEQYF. CDR3 bases: TGTGCCAGCAGCCGTACTAGCGGGAGGTCCGAGCAGTACTTC.